Each of the 15 T cell receptor beta chains below was sequenced from the same sample in a study of T cells in Graves' hyperthyroidism and ophthalmopathy (dated by TCRdb to about 2019). The library was built by means of multiplex PCR. The listed sequencing device is Illumina HiSeq 2000. The TCR beta CDR3 regions were amplified from the RNA transcripts. A first-round RT-PCR of the TCR CDR3 used the HTBI primer set with the Qiagen OneStep RT-PCR kit. The raw public data were reprocessed by TCRdb itself: fastp quality trimming at Q25, MiXCR clonotype calling, in-frame beta chains only. Rows with a matching CDR3 protein are joined into one entry that keeps the most common DNA and genes. Within this sample are 250,000 to 400,000 distinct CDR3 sequences, with 12% to 15% of them counted one time only. The ten largest account for around 32% of the sample. Sequencing was carried out using blood. The receptors derive from a woman aged 40 to 50 with Graves' ophthalmopathy.

This clonotype was observed many times. This rearrangement joins TRBV24-1 to TRBJ2-1, with 14 nucleotides matching TRBD2. The germline V gene encodes CDR1 KGHDR and CDR2 SFDVKD. This CDR3 has 19 amino acids. With 5 bases clipped from V and 0 bases from J, the junction kept 8 bases outside the gene matches. The CDR3, as DNA: TGTGCCACCAGTGTAGGGACTAGCGGGAGACAAAGCTCCTACAATGAGCAGTTCTTC. It translates to CATSVGTSGRQSSYNEQFF.

This clonotype was recorded at least ten times. The CDR3 DNA reads as TGTGCTAGTGGTTTGGAAGCGGGTTCCAGCTACGAGCAGTACTTC. Its protein product is CASGLEAGSSYEQYF. The rearrangement joins TRBV12-5 to TRBJ2-7; D perhaps matches TRBD2 (6 bases). V lost 1 base and J 3 bases, leaving 13 bases between the germline ends. CDR3 size: 15 residues. From germline, CDR1 is LGHNT and CDR2 FRNRAP. The whole variable domain, filled in from reference TRBV12-5 and TRBJ2-7, reads DARVTQTPRHKVTEMGQEVTMRCQPILGHNTVFWYRQTMMQGLELLAYFRNRAPLDDSGMPKDRFSAEMPDATLATLKIQPSEPRDSAVYFCASGLEAGSSYEQYFGPGTRLTVT.

This clonotype appeared many times. V usage is TRBV12-3 or TRBV12-4 and J usage is TRBJ2-1; 7 bases agree with TRBD1. The CDR3 runs 15 residues. The junction had 11 bases not matched to a gene; V was cut back by 6 bases and J by 6 bases. CDR3 loop: CASRIQAGGINEQFF. The CDR3 region has the DNA TGTGCCAGCAGGATACAGGCAGGGGGAATCAATGAGCAGTTCTTC.

This clonotype was found many times. The rearrangement joins TRBV2 to TRBJ2-7; D possibly corresponds to TRBD1 (6 bases). This CDR3 has 14 residues. Deletions cut 7 bases from V and 6 bases from J, with 19 bases between. Germline CDR1 reads SNHLY; CDR2 reads FYNNEI. The CDR3 spells CASKMLAGVGEQYF. The CDR3, as DNA: TGTGCCAGCAAGATGTTGGCAGGGGTGGGCGAGCAGTACTTC. The full variable domain, with the rest looked up from reference TRBV2 and TRBJ2-7, is EPEVTQTPSHQVTQMGQEVILRCVPISNHLYFYWYRQILGQKVEFLVSFYNNEISEKSEIFDDQFSVERPDGSNFTLKIRSTKLEDSAMYFCASKMLAGVGEQYFGPGTRLTVT.

This clonotype was seen ten or more times. The chain joins TRBV27 to TRBJ1-3; perhaps TRBD1 as D (5 bases). Germline V CDR1 and CDR2: MNHEY, SMNVEV (reference sequence). V was shortened by 2 bases and J by 3 bases, with 5 bases between the two germline ends. CDR3 length: 13 residues. CDR3 in amino acids: CASSLGGGNTIYF. The CDR3 bases are TGTGCCAGCAGTTTAGGGGGTGGAAACACCATATATTTT.

This clonotype has a count of ten or more. This sequence joins TRBV3-1 and TRBJ2-7; D gene ambiguous. Between the trimmed V and J ends, which lost 1 base and 2 bases, there was a span of 3 bases. This CDR3 has 12 residues. The germline CDR1 and CDR2 sequences are LGHDT and YNNKEL (reference sequence). The CDR3, as DNA: TGTGCCAGCAGCCAAGCGACCTACGAGCAGTACTTC. It encodes CASSQATYEQYF.

This clonotype was observed a single time. At one end the junction does not follow the germline gene, possibly because of a read error. The rearrangement uses TRBV11-2 and TRBJ2-7; 7 bases line up with TRBD1. Germline CDR1 and CDR2: SGHAT and FQNNGV. The CDR3 is 14 amino acids. CDR3: CASQKRGPSYEQHF. DNA for the CDR3: TGTGCCAGCCAAAAAAGGGGGCCCTCCTACGAGCAGCACTTC.

CDR3 in amino acids: CASQSSYNEQFF. The CDR3 region has the DNA TGTGCCAGTCAGAGCTCCTACAATGAGCAGTTCTTC. The chain recombines TRBV12-3 or TRBV12-4 with TRBJ2-1; D gene ambiguous. Trimming shortened V by 9 bases and J by 0 bases, and 6 bases separated the two germline ends. The CDR3 extends over 12 amino acids.

A few counts support this clonotype. The V gene is TRBV29-1, the J gene TRBJ2-3; tentatively, D is TRBD1 or TRBD2 (5 bases each). Germline V CDR1 and CDR2: SQVTM, ANQGSEA. This CDR3 spans 15 amino acids. V gave up 4 bases and J gave up 6 bases, with 20 bases separating them. CDR3 region: CSVGEYLIGTDTQYF. The CDR3 coding sequence is TGCAGCGTTGGAGAATATTTGATTGGGACCGATACGCAGTATTTT.

This clonotype has a count of ten or more. The rearrangement uses TRBV28 and TRBJ1-2; D gene uncertain. Per the germline V gene, CDR1 is MDHEN and CDR2 is SYDVKM. The CDR3 is 15 residues long. V gave up 3 bases and J gave up 0 bases, with 11 bases separating them. CDR3 sequence: CASSFSGGPNYGYTF. For the CDR3, the DNA is TGTGCCAGCAGTTTTAGTGGAGGGCCTAACTATGGCTACACCTTC.

Many counts were recorded for this clonotype. This rearrangement joins TRBV10-1 to TRBJ2-7; 7 bases are shared with TRBD2. The CDR3 sequence is 13 residues long. V trimming: 3 bases; J trimming: 5 bases; junction bases outside the gene matches: 4. Germline CDR1 reads WNHNN; CDR2 reads SYGVQD (reference sequence). The CDR3 is CASSDAGVNEQYF. The DNA for the CDR3 is TGCGCCAGCAGTGACGCGGGAGTCAACGAGCAGTACTTC.

There are many counts of this clonotype. The chain employs TRBV27 and TRBJ2-3; 9 positions agree with TRBD2. V was clipped by 2 bases and J by 4 bases; unmatched bases: 7. The CDR3 is made up of 16 amino acids. The germline CDR1 and CDR2 sequences are MNHEY and SMNVEV (reference sequence). CDR3 DNA: TGTGCCAGCAGTTTAACGGCGGGAGGGCTACCAGATACGCAGTATTTT. It encodes CASSLTAGGLPDTQYF.

This chain links TRBV6-1 with TRBJ2-3; D is unclear. The CDR3 length is 17 residues. Trimming removed 6 bases at V and 0 bases at J, with 19 bases between. Germline V lookup: CDR1 MNHNS, CDR2 SASEGT. In nucleotides, the CDR3 is TGTGCCAGCAGCGCAAGAATCGACAAGACTAGCACAGATACGCAGTATTTT. Protein sequence: CASSARIDKTSTDTQYF.

The chain is built from TRBV7-2 and TRBJ1-4; weak D call: TRBD1 (5 bases). Germline V gene lookup returns CDR1 SGHTA and CDR2 FQGNSA. The CDR3 is 15 amino acids. With 2 bases removed from V and 2 bases from J, the gap between germline ends came to 9 bases. CDR3 residues: CASSLRQGTNEKLFF. The CDR3 DNA follows: TGTGCCAGCAGCTTAAGGCAGGGCACTAATGAAAAACTGTTTTTT.

At least ten counts were recorded for this clonotype. This chain links TRBV29-1 with TRBJ2-7; 9 positions agree with TRBD2. Germline V gene data show CDR1 as SQVTM and CDR2 as ANQGSEA. This CDR3 is built from 17 residues. The V and J ends lost 6 bases and 3 bases, in that order; junction bases with no gene match: 18. CDR3 sequence (DNA): TGCAGCGTCCGGGGAGAGAGGGCTAGCGGGAAAGTCTACGAGCAGTACTTC. This translates into CSVRGERASGKVYEQYF.